These 30 T cell receptor beta chains were sequenced from one sample in a study of response to subunit inactivated influenza vaccine (dated by TCRdb to 2016 to 2019). The library relied on RT-PCR. The sample was run on an Illumina HiSeq 2500. TCRdb ran its own pipeline on the public reads, namely fastp trimming at Q25 and MiXCR clone calling, and kept in-frame beta chains. Merged by CDR3 protein, the rows form single entries marked with the most common genes and DNA. The sample has 500,000 to 650,000 distinct CDR3 sequences on record, 7.5% to 8.5% of them singletons. 10% to 15% of the sample is taken by the ten largest. The sample was PBMCs from blood, taken roughly 24 months after vaccination. Receptor source: a man between 50 and 69 years old who received an inactivated influenza vaccine. Donor details come from another sample of the same person, matched by shared clones.

The table lists this clonotype with many counts. The chain carries TRBV12-3 or TRBV12-4 and TRBJ2-5, with D tentatively TRBD2 (6 bases). V gave up 4 bases and J gave up 2 bases, with 11 bases separating them. The CDR3 is 14 amino acids. The CDR3 loop reads CASSYEGTQETQYF. As DNA, the CDR3 is TGTGCCAGCAGTTATGAGGGGACTCAAGAGACCCAGTACTTC.

This chain connects TRBV20-1 to TRBJ1-1; 8 bases line up with TRBD1. V gave up 4 bases and J gave up 1 base; unmatched junction bases: 8. The CDR3 length is 15 residues. Per germline, CDR1 DFQATT and CDR2 SNEGSKA (reference sequence). CDR3 protein: CSATPGTGSNTEAFF. The CDR3 DNA sequence: TGCAGTGCTACCCCCGGGACAGGATCGAACACTGAAGCTTTCTTT.

This clonotype was counted at least ten times. The chain is built from TRBV5-1 and TRBJ1-2; tentatively, D is TRBD1 (6 bases). V lost 0 bases, J lost 3 bases, and 12 bases lay in between. Germline loops: CDR1 SGHRS, CDR2 YFSETQ. The CDR3 has 15 amino acids. CDR3 sequence reads: CASSLVIRGDYGYTF. For the CDR3, the DNA is TGCGCCAGCAGCTTGGTTATCAGGGGAGACTATGGCTACACCTTC.

This clonotype was observed a handful of times. The chain couples TRBV7-2 to TRBJ2-1; 11 bases align to TRBD2. The CDR3 sequence is 14 residues long. Trimming cost V 5 bases and J 9 bases; bases outside gene matches: 6. Germline CDR1 SGHTA, CDR2 FQGNSA. CDR3 region: CASSKTSGSPEQFF. Written as DNA, the CDR3 is TGTGCCAGCAGCAAAACTAGCGGGAGCCCTGAGCAGTTCTTC.

This clonotype was found many times. The chain employs TRBV5-6 and TRBJ2-1; D unresolved. V lost 1 base and J lost 10, with 6 bases in between. The germline gives CDR1 SGHDT, CDR2 YYEEEE. This CDR3 has 11 residues. In DNA, the CDR3 is TGTGCCAGCAGCTTGACCCGAGAGCAGTTCTTC. This codes for CASSLTREQFF.

The sample holds many counts of this clonotype. V is TRBV11-2 and J is TRBJ2-7, with D unclear. Trimming cost V 1 base and J 7 bases, with 14 bases left between them. The CDR3 spans 14 residues. Germline V lookup: CDR1 SGHAT, CDR2 FQNNGV. The CDR3 nucleotides read TGTGCCAGCAGCTTAGCCCTTGCAAGCCGGGAGCAGTACTTC. Residues: CASSLALASREQYF.

V is TRBV28 and J is TRBJ2-5; the D is unclear. Germline V gene sequence: CDR1 MDHEN, CDR2 SYDVKM. The V end lost 2 bases, the J end lost 4 bases, and 14 bases lay between the germline ends. The CDR3 length is 15 residues. The CDR3 loop reads CASSLAVWGRETQYF. The DNA of the CDR3 is TGTGCCAGCAGTTTAGCCGTGTGGGGTAGAGAGACCCAGTACTTC. Filled out from reference TRBV28 and TRBJ2-5, the complete variable domain reads DVKVTQSSRYLVKRTGEKVFLECVQDMDHENMFWYRQDPGLGLRLIYFSYDVKMKEKGDIPEGYSVSREKKERFSLILESASTNQTSMYLCASSLAVWGRETQYFGPGTRLLVL.

CDR3 loop: CASSTNRGLGTGELFF. The CDR3 bases are TGTGCCAGCAGTACAAACAGGGGGCTGGGCACCGGGGAGCTGTTTTTT. The chain recombines TRBV27 with TRBJ2-2, with 9 bases identical to TRBD1. CDR3 length: 16 amino acids. V shed 5 bases and J 4 bases; nucleotides not matched to a gene: 8. The V gene's germline CDR1 is MNHEY and CDR2 SMNVEV (reference sequence).

The CDR3, as DNA: TGTGCCAGCAGCTTAACGCTAGCGGGAGTCAATACGCAGTATTTT. Its protein is CASSLTLAGVNTQYF. The rearrangement links TRBV11-2 to TRBJ2-3; 10 bases are a match to TRBD2. Germline values: CDR1 SGHAT, CDR2 FQNNGV. Trimming took 2 bases from V and 7 from J; bases not matched to a gene: 6. The CDR3 consists of 15 residues.

This clonotype showed up just a few times. The chain is built from TRBV7-9 and TRBJ2-1; tentatively, D is TRBD2 (5 bases). CDR3 length equals 14 residues. Trimming took off 5 bases at V and 8 bases at J, with 16 bases between the two ends. The germline gives CDR1 SEHNR, CDR2 FQNEAQ (reference sequence). CDR3 sequence: CASSLSLAVDEQFF. DNA for the CDR3: TGTGCCAGCAGCCTCTCGCTAGCAGTCGATGAGCAGTTCTTC. The full variable domain, completed using reference TRBV7-9 and TRBJ2-1, is DTGVSQNPRHKITKRGQNVTFRCDPISEHNRLYWYRQTLGQGPEFLTYFQNEAQLEKSRLLSDRFSAERPKGSFSTLEIQRTEQGDSAMYLCASSLSLAVDEQFFGPGTRLTVL.

In its sample, this clonotype was seen many times. The rearrangement joins TRBV6-2 or TRBV6-3 to TRBJ2-3; 7 bases line up with TRBD2. This CDR3 is built from 17 residues. After removal of 2 bases from V and 7 bases from J, the junction contained 15 bases not matched to a gene. The germline CDR1 and CDR2 sequences are MNHEY and SVGEGT. Here the CDR3 reads CASSYHLAEAPPYTQYF. The CDR3 DNA follows: TGTGCCAGCAGTTACCACCTAGCGGAGGCCCCACCCTATACGCAGTATTTT.

The chain joins TRBV12-3 or TRBV12-4 to TRBJ2-7, with D possibly being TRBD1 or TRBD2 (6 bases each). The CDR3 has 16 amino acids. V was cut by 5 bases and J by 4 bases, with 21 bases left in between. CDR3 DNA sequence: TGTGCCAGCAGTCCGGCCGGGGGCGGGGAGAGGTACGAGCAGTACTTC. Its translation: CASSPAGGGERYEQYF.

About this clonotype: Here the CDR3 omits its conserved ending phenylalanine or tryptophan, so a read error is the likely source. The DNA is omitted, as the CDR3 cannot be located on it reliably, and the CDR3 follows TCRdb's listing. The CDR3 here is CASSEAKDTGVQV. V is TRBV2 and J is TRBJ2-4; the table calls TRBD1, which could not be checked here. The CDR3 sequence runs 13 residues, both termini included. CDR1 SNHLY and CDR2 FYNNEI come from the germline V gene.

The sample holds many counts of this clonotype. V and J are TRBV7-2 and TRBJ2-2; the D gene is possibly TRBD2 (5 bases). The germline V gene has CDR1 SGHTA and CDR2 FQGNSA. V lost 3 bases to trimming and J lost 4 bases, with 12 bases between them. This CDR3 has 15 residues. The CDR3 loop is CASSFHQGGTGELFF. DNA of the CDR3: TGTGCCAGCAGCTTCCACCAAGGAGGCACCGGGGAGCTGTTTTTT.

Many counts were recorded for this clonotype. The chain joins TRBV7-8 to TRBJ2-3; D unresolved. The CDR3 has 15 amino acids. In germline, CDR1 is SGHVS, CDR2 FQNEAQ. Trimming took off 7 bases at V and 0 bases at J, with 14 bases between the two ends. The CDR3 DNA is TGTGCCAGCATCCCATTTGTTTCTAGCACAGATACGCAGTATTTT. This sequence encodes CASIPFVSSTDTQYF.

In its sample, this clonotype was seen a few times. The rearrangement links TRBV12-3 or TRBV12-4 to TRBJ2-2; 9 nucleotides align to TRBD1. CDR3 length: 15 amino acids. The ends lost 7 bases at V and 4 bases at J; junction bases unmatched: 7. CDR3 in DNA: TGTGCCAGCAACTTCGGACAGGGGACCACCGGGGAGCTGTTTTTT. Translated: CASNFGQGTTGELFF.

The chain joins TRBV9 to TRBJ2-2; a possible D gene is TRBD1 (6 bases). V was shortened by 1 base and J by 1 base, with 8 bases between the two germline ends. Germline-derived CDR1 and CDR2 are SGDLS and YYNGEE. The CDR3 extends over 15 amino acids. This chain's CDR3 is CASSVLGQNTGELFF. CDR3 bases: TGTGCCAGCAGCGTATTGGGACAGAACACCGGGGAGCTGTTTTTT.

At least ten counts were recorded for this clonotype. The genes are TRBV20-1 and TRBJ2-7; D uncertain. There are 12 residues in the CDR3. The germline gives CDR1 DFQATT, CDR2 SNEGSKA (reference sequence). V was cut by 6 bases and J by 2 bases, with 11 bases left in between. The CDR3, as DNA: TGCAGTGCGAACACTAACACCTACGAGCAGTACTTC. It translates to CSANTNTYEQYF.

In this sample, this clonotype turned up many times. V gene TRBV6-5 combines with J gene TRBJ1-6; D is possibly TRBD1 (5 bases). The V and J ends lost 0 bases and 7 bases respectively, with 7 bases between them. The CDR3 is 14 residues long. Per germline, CDR1 MNHEY and CDR2 SVGAGI. CDR3 in amino acids: CASSYSGDNSPLHF. The CDR3 DNA sequence: TGTGCCAGCAGTTACTCAGGGGACAATTCACCCCTCCACTTT.

This clonotype was seen a few times. The chain recombines TRBV5-1 with TRBJ1-2; no reliable D call. The V and J ends lost 4 bases and 7 bases respectively, with 11 bases between them. Germline lookup yields CDR1 SGHRS and CDR2 YFSETQ. This CDR3 spans 12 amino acids. As DNA, the CDR3 is TGCGCCAGCAGCCCGTCGGATTCTGGCTACACCTTC. This encodes CASSPSDSGYTF.

The chain couples TRBV20-1 to TRBJ2-5; TRBD2 matches 8 bases. CDR1 and CDR2 (germline): DFQATT, SNEGSKA (reference sequence). The CDR3 length is 17 residues. V was pared by 4 bases and J by 0 bases, with 13 bases of the junction left unmatched. CDR3 in DNA: TGCAGTGCTACGGTGCCAGCGGGGGTCCCGTACCAAGAGACCCAGTACTTC. Protein: CSATVPAGVPYQETQYF.

This clonotype has more than one count but fewer than ten. The chain carries TRBV20-1 and TRBJ2-2, with 7 bases fitting TRBD2. The V segment lost 6 bases and the J segment 5 bases; nucleotides outside the gene matches: 12. The CDR3 length is 15 residues. The V gene's germline CDR1 is DFQATT and CDR2 SNEGSKA (reference sequence). The CDR3 sequence is CSAAEGLRATGELFF. The CDR3 DNA sequence: TGCAGTGCCGCTGAGGGACTACGCGCTACCGGGGAGCTGTTTTTT.

This clonotype was seen ten or more times. The gene calls are TRBV20-1 and TRBJ2-7; 9 nucleotides match TRBD2. The CDR3 loop spans 14 amino acids. J lost 4 bases, V lost 4 bases, and 8 bases had no gene match. In germline, CDR1 is DFQATT, CDR2 SNEGSKA (reference sequence). The CDR3 DNA is TGCAGTGCTACCGTTTCTAGCGGGACTTACGAGCAGTACTTC. It codes for CSATVSSGTYEQYF.

Only a few counts were recorded for this clonotype. The chain is built from TRBV11-2 and TRBJ2-5; D is perhaps TRBD1 or TRBD2 (6 bases each). V was clipped by 5 bases and J by 5 bases, with 12 bases between them. The CDR3 is made up of 13 amino acids. Germline V lookup: CDR1 SGHAT, CDR2 FQNNGV. This CDR3 is CASSQWRGETQYF. DNA for the CDR3: TGTGCCAGCAGCCAATGGAGGGGGGAGACCCAGTACTTC.

In its sample, this clonotype was seen many times. CDR3 sequence: CASSRRGNQPQHF. DNA of the CDR3: TGCGCCAGCAGCCGTCGAGGCAATCAGCCCCAGCATTTT. J is TRBJ1-5 and V is TRBV5-1; unclear D gene. Trimming stripped 4 bases from V and 2 bases from J, with 7 bases between. Germline CDR1 reads SGHRS; CDR2 reads YFSETQ. The length of the CDR3 is 13 residues.

CDR3 region: CASSIDPQGDNEQFF. The CDR3 coding sequence is TGCGCCAGCAGCATTGACCCTCAGGGGGACAATGAGCAGTTCTTC. This chain joins TRBV5-1 and TRBJ2-1, with 7 bases lining up with TRBD1. This CDR3 comprises 15 residues. CDR1 and CDR2 from the germline V gene are SGHRS and YFSETQ. The V segment lost 4 bases and the J segment 5 bases; nucleotides outside the gene matches: 9.

This clonotype was recorded at least ten times. The rearrangement uses TRBV19 and TRBJ2-7; TRBD1 matches at 9 bases. There are 16 residues in the CDR3. Germline lookup yields CDR1 LNHDA and CDR2 SQIVND (reference sequence). Trimming cost V 5 bases and J 3 bases; bases outside gene matches: 11. The CDR3 nucleotides are TGTGCCAGTAGTTACACCTCCGGGACAGGGAACTACGAGCAGTACTTC. Amino acids: CASSYTSGTGNYEQYF.

In this sample, this clonotype turned up many times. The rearrangement uses TRBV20-1 and TRBJ1-4; D perhaps matches TRBD1 (5 bases). This CDR3 has 14 residues. V lost 0 bases and J lost 4, with 9 bases in between. Germline V gives CDR1 DFQATT, CDR2 SNEGSKA (reference sequence). The CDR3: CSARDGAGNEKLFF. CDR3 nucleotide sequence: TGCAGTGCTAGAGATGGGGCGGGTAATGAAAAACTGTTTTTT.

This clonotype has more than one count but fewer than ten. This chain uses TRBV12-3 or TRBV12-4 with TRBJ2-7; 8 nucleotides align to TRBD2. V shed 5 bases, J shed 7 bases, and the junction held 13 bases outside the gene matches. CDR3 size: 15 residues. The CDR3 here is CASSPRREGNGEQYF. CDR3 in DNA: TGTGCCAGCAGTCCAAGACGGGAGGGGAATGGGGAGCAGTACTTC.

This clonotype appeared many times. The chain couples TRBV11-2 to TRBJ2-5; possibly TRBD1 for D (5 bases). The CDR3 loop spans 15 amino acids. V lost 3 bases, J lost 5 bases, and 16 bases lay in between. The germline gives CDR1 SGHAT, CDR2 FQNNGV. The CDR3 loop is CASSFGRANVETQYF. In DNA, the CDR3 is TGTGCCAGCAGCTTCGGCAGGGCAAACGTGGAGACCCAGTACTTC.